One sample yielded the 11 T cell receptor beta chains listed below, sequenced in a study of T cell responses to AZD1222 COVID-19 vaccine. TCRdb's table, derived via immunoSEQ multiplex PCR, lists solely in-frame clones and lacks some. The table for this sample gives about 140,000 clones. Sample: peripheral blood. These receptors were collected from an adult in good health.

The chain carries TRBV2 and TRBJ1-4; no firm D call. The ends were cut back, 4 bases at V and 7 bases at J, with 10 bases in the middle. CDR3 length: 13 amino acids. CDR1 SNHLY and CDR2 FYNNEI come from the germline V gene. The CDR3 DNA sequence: TGTGCCAGCAGTGTGGATTTACGTGAAAAACTGTTTTTT. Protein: CASSVDLREKLFF.

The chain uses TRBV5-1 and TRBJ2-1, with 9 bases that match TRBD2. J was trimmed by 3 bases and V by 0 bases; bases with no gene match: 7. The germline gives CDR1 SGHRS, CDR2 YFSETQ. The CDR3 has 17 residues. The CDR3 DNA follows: TGCGCCAGCAGCTTGGGACCTCGAGCGGGGGGCTACAATGAGCAGTTCTTC. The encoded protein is CASSLGPRAGGYNEQFF.

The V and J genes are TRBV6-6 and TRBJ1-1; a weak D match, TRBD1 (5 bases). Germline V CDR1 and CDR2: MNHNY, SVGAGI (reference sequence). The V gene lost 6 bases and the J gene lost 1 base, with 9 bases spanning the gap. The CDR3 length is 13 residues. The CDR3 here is CASSLGPNTEAFF. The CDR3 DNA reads TGTGCCAGCAGCCTGGGACCGAACACTGAAGCTTTCTTT.

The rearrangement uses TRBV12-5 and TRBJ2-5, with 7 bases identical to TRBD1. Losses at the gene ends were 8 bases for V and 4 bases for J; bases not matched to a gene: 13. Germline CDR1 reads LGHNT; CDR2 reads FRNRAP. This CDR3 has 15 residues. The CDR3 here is CASSAVGQPPETQYF. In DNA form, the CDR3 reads TGTGCTAGTAGTGCAGTGGGACAGCCCCCAGAGACCCAGTACTTC.

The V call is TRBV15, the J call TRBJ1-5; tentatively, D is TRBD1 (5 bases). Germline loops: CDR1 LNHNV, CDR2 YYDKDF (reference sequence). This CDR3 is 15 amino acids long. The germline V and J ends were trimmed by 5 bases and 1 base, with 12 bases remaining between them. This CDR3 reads CATSEGRRSNQPQHF. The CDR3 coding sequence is TGTGCCACCAGCGAGGGACGGCGAAGCAATCAGCCCCAGCATTTT.

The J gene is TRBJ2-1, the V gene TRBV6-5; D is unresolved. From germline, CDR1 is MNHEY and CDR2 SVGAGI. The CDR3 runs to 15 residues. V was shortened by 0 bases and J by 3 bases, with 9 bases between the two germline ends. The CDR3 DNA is TGTGCCAGCAGTTACTCGAATCCGAGCTACAATGAGCAGTTCTTC. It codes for CASSYSNPSYNEQFF.

The CDR3 sequence is CASSLISITGNTIYF. DNA for the CDR3: TGTGCCAGCAGCTTGATATCGATTACTGGAAACACCATATATTTT. The rearrangement links TRBV5-6 to TRBJ1-3; D unclear. The CDR3 consists of 15 residues. V was shortened by 1 base and J by 2 bases, with 10 bases between the two germline ends. The germline CDR1 and CDR2 sequences are SGHDT and YYEEEE. Filled out from reference TRBV5-6 and TRBJ1-3, the complete variable domain reads DAGVTQSPTHLIKTRGQQVTLRCSPKSGHDTVSWYQQALGQGPQFIFQYYEEEERQRGNFPDRFSGHQFPNYSSELNVNALLLGDSALYLCASSLISITGNTIYFGEGSWLTVV.

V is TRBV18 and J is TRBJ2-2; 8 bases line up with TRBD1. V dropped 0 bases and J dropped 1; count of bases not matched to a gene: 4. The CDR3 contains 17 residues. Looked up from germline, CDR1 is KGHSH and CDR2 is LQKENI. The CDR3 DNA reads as TGTGCCAGCTCACCACCGCCGGGGACAGGGAACACCGGGGAGCTGTTTTTT. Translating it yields CASSPPPGTGNTGELFF.

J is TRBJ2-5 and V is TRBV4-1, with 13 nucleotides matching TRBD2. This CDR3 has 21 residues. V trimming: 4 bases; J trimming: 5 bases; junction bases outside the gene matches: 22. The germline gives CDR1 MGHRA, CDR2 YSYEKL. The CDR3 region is CASSPSPTSGGARDGSETQYF. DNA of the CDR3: TGCGCCAGCAGCCCTAGCCCCACTAGCGGGGGGGCCCGAGACGGATCGGAGACCCAGTACTTC.

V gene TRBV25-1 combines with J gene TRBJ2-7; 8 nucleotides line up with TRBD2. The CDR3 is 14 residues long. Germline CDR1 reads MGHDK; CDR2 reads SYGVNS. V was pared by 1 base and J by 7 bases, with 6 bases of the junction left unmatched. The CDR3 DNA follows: TGTGCCAGCAGTGAATTTCGGGAGGGAGGGGAGCAGTACTTC. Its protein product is CASSEFREGGEQYF.

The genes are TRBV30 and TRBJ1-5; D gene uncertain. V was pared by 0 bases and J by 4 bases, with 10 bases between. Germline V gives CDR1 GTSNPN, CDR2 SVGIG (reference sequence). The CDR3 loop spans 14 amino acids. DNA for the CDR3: TGTGCCTGGAGTGTACGACATCTAAATCAGCCCCAGCATTTT. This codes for CAWSVRHLNQPQHF.